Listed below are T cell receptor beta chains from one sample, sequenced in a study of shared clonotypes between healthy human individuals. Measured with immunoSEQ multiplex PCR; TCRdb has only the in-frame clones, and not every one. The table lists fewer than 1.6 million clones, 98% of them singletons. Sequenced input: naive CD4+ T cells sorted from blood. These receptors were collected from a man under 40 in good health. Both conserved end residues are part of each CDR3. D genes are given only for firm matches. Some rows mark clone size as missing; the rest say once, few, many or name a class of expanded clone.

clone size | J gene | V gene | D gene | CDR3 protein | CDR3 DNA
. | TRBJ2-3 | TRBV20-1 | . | CSARIADTQYF | TGCAGTGCTAGAATTGCTGATACGCAGTATTTT
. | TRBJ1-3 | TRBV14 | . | CASSQDLPLISGNTIYF | TGTGCCAGCAGCCAAGATTTGCCGCTAATCTCTGGAAACACCATATATTTT
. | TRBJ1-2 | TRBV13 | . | CASSHSAKSGYTF | TGTGCCAGCAGCCATTCCGCCAAAAGCGGCTACACCTTC
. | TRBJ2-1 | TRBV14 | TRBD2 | CASSRPGLVSYNEQFF | TGTGCCAGCAGCCGGCCGGGACTAGTTTCCTACAATGAGCAGTTCTTC
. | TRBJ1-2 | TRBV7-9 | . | CASSLASGETYGYTF | TGTGCCAGCAGCTTAGCGTCCGGTGAGACGTATGGCTACACCTTC
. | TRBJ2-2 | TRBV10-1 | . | CASSVLSGTTGELFF | TGCGCCAGCAGTGTTTTGTCGGGGACGACCGGGGAGCTGTTTTTT
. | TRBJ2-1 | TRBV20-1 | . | CSGLWNEQFF | TGCAGCGGCCTATGGAATGAGCAGTTCTTC
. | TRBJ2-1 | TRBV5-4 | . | CASNPAPSGSFARQFF | TGTGCCAGCAACCCCGCGCCCTCCGGGAGTTTCGCAAGGCAGTTCTTC
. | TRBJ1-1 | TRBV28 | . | CASAGPLNTEAFF | TGTGCCTCCGCTGGCCCTTTGAACACTGAAGCTTTCTTT
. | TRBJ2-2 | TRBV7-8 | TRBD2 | CASSAERLAAGELFF | TGTGCCAGCAGCGCGGAGCGACTAGCGGCCGGGGAGCTGTTTTTT
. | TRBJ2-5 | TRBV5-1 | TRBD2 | CASSLGTRAGETQYF | TGCGCCAGCAGCCTCGGGACTAGGGCTGGTGAGACCCAGTACTTC
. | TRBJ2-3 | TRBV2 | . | CASRSIRRETDTQYF | TGTGCCAGCAGATCCATTCGCCGGGAGACAGATACGCAGTATTTT
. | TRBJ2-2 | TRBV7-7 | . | CASSLDRLTGELFF | TGTGCTAGCAGCTTAGATAGGCTAACCGGGGAGCTGTTTTTT
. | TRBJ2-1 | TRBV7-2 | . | CASSAGRSSYNEQFF | TGTGCCAGCAGCGCGGGACGAAGCTCCTACAATGAGCAGTTCTTC
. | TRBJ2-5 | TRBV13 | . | CASSGRTVQETQYF | TGTGCCAGCAGTGGTAGGACAGTCCAAGAGACCCAGTACTTC
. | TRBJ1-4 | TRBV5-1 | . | CASSYRGFF | TGCGCCAGCAGCTACCGGGGGTTTTTT
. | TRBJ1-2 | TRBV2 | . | CASRGQAADGYTF | TGTGCCAGCAGGGGGCAGGCCGCGGATGGCTACACCTTC
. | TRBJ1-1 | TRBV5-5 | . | CASSLEAMNTEAFF | TGTGCCAGCAGCTTGGAGGCCATGAACACTGAAGCTTTCTTT
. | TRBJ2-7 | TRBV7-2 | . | CASSPLYEQYF | TGTGCCAGCAGCCCATTATACGAGCAGTACTTC
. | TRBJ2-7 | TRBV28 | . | CATGRTYEQYF | TGTGCCACCGGACGGACCTACGAGCAGTACTTC
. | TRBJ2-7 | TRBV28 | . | CASSLGGGPDEQYF | TGTGCCAGCAGTTTGGGCGGGGGCCCCGACGAGCAGTACTTC
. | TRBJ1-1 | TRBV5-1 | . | CASSLVGRKNTEAFF | TGCGCCAGCAGCTTGGTGGGACGGAAGAACACTGAAGCTTTCTTT
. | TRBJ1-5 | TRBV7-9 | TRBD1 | CASSRGQGFQPQHF | TGTGCCAGCAGCCGCGGACAGGGATTCCAGCCCCAGCATTTT
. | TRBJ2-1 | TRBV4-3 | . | CASSQYPVGREGSYNEQFF | TGCGCCAGCAGCCAGTACCCAGTGGGCAGGGAAGGTTCCTACAATGAGCAGTTCTTC
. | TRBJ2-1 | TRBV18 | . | CASSPPGWYGSDEQFF | TGTGCCAGCTCACCACCGGGTTGGTATGGGAGCGATGAGCAGTTCTTC
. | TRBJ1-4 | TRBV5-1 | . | CASSLARGPIATNEKLFF | TGCGCCAGCAGCTTGGCCCGAGGGCCTATTGCAACTAATGAAAAACTGTTTTTT
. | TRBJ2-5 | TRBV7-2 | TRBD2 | CASSVGTSGLRGETQYF | TGTGCCAGCAGCGTCGGGACTAGCGGATTGAGGGGGGAGACCCAGTACTTC
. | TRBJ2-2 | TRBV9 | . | CASSVVHVGQINTGELFF | TGTGCCAGCAGCGTAGTACATGTCGGGCAGATCAACACCGGGGAGCTGTTTTTT
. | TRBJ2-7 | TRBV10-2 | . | CASSESTGPLSYEQYF | TGCGCCAGCAGTGAGTCGACAGGCCCCCTCTCCTACGAGCAGTACTTC
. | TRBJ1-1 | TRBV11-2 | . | CASSLSRVNTEAFF | TGTGCCAGCAGCTTATCCAGGGTCAACACTGAAGCTTTCTTT
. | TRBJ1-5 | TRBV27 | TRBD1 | CASSGGGGSNQPQHF | TGTGCCAGCAGTGGTGGAGGGGGCAGCAATCAGCCCCAGCATTTT
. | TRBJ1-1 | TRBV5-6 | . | CASSHPHRVRTEAFF | TGTGCCAGCAGCCACCCTCACAGGGTTCGCACTGAAGCTTTCTTT
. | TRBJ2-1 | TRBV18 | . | CASSPLALVLEQFF | TGTGCCAGCTCACCCCTCGCATTAGTTTTGGAGCAGTTCTTC
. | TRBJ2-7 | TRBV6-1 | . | CASSEASWGSYEQYF | TGTGCCAGCAGTGAAGCTAGCTGGGGGTCTTACGAGCAGTACTTC
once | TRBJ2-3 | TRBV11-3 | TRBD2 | CASSPRLAGSRDTQYF | TGTGCCAGCAGCCCTCGACTAGCGGGGTCCAGAGATACGCAGTATTTT
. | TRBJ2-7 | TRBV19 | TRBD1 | CASSITTGVGEQYF | TGTGCCAGTAGTATAACGACAGGGGTGGGCGAGCAGTACTTC
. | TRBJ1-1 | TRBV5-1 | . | CASSFSGTSNTEAFF | TGCGCCAGCAGCTTTTCTGGGACCTCCAACACTGAAGCTTTCTTT
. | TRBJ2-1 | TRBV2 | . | CASRAPRGSSNRLAYNEQFF | TGTGCCAGCAGGGCCCCGAGGGGGAGTTCGAACCGCCTAGCGTACAATGAGCAGTTCTTC
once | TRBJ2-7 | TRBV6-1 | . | CASSESESHAYEQYF | TGTGCCAGCAGTGAGTCCGAATCCCATGCCTACGAGCAGTACTTC
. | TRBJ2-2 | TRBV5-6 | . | CASSLIPNTGELFF | TGTGCCAGCAGCTTGATTCCGAACACCGGGGAGCTGTTTTTT
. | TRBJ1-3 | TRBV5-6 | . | CASSLRDPGNTIYF | TGTGCCAGCAGCTTGAGGGACCCAGGAAACACCATATATTTT
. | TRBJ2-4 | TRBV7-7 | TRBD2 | CASSLVASGKAKNIQYF | TGTGCTAGCAGCTTAGTGGCTAGCGGGAAAGCCAAAAACATTCAGTACTTC
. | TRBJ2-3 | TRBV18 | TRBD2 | CASSPGTSGDTQYF | TGTGCCAGCTCACCCGGGACTAGCGGGGATACGCAGTATTTT
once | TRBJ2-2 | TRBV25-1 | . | CASSEFDGRSNTGELFF | TGTGCCAGCAGTGAATTCGACGGACGATCGAACACCGGGGAGCTGTTTTTT
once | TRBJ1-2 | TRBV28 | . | CASSSTAVVMYGYTF | TGTGCCAGCAGCTCCACCGCAGTGGTGATGTATGGCTACACCTTC
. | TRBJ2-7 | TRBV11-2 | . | CASSLDSQSYEQYF | TGTGCCAGCAGCTTAGATTCGCAGTCCTACGAGCAGTACTTC
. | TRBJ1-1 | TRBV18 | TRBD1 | CASSSGTGGSVGTEAFF | TGTGCCAGCTCATCGGGGACAGGGGGCTCTGTGGGCACTGAAGCTTTCTTT
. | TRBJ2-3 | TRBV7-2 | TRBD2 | CASSFVVAGGDTQYF | TGTGCCAGCAGCTTTGTGGTAGCGGGGGGAGATACGCAGTATTTT
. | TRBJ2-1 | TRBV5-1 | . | CASSLDHYNEQFF | TGCGCCAGCAGCTTGGACCATTACAATGAGCAGTTCTTC
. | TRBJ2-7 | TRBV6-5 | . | CASSLAPSYEQYF | TGTGCCAGCAGCCTCGCCCCCTCCTACGAGCAGTACTTC
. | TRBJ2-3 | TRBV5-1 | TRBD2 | CASSPDSGIADTQYF | TGCGCCAGCAGCCCTGATAGCGGGATTGCAGATACGCAGTATTTT
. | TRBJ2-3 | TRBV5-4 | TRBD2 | CASSPSSGRGPDTQYF | TGTGCCAGCAGCCCAAGTAGCGGGAGGGGCCCAGATACGCAGTATTTT